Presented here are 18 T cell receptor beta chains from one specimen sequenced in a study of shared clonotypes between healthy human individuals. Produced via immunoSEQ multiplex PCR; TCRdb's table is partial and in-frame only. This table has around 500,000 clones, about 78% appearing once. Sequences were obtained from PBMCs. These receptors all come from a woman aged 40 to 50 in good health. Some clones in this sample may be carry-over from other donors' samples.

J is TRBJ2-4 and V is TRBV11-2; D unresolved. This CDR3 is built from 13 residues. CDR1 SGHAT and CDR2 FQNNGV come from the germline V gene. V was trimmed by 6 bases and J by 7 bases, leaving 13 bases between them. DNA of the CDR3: TGTGCCAGCAGGGTCCTACCCGGGAACATTCAGTACTTC. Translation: CASRVLPGNIQYF.

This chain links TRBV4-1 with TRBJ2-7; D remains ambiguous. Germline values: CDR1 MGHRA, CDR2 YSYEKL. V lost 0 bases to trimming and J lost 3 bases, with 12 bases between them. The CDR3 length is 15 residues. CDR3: CASSQDRSTNYEQYF. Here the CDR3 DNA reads TGCGCCAGCAGCCAAGATAGGTCCACTAACTACGAGCAGTACTTC.

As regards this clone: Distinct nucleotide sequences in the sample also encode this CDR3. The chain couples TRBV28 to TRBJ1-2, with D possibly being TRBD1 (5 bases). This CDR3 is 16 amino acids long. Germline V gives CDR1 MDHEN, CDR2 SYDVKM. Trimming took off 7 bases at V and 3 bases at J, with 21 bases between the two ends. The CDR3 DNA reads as TGTGCCAGCAACTCCGGAGGGGCAGGCTTTCACTATGGCTACACCTTC. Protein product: CASNSGGAGFHYGYTF.

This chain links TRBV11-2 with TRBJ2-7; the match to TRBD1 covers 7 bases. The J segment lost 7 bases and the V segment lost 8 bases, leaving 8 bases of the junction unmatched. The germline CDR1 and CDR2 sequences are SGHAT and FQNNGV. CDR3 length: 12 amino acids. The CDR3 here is CASAKGAGEQYF. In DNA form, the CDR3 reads TGTGCCAGCGCAAAGGGGGCTGGGGAGCAGTACTTC.

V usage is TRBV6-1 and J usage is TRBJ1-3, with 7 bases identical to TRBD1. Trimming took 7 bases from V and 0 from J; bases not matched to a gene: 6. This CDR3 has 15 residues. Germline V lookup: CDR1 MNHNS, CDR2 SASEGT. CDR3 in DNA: TGTGCCAGCAACTACAGGGGCAGCTCTGGAAACACCATATATTTT. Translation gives CASNYRGSSGNTIYF.

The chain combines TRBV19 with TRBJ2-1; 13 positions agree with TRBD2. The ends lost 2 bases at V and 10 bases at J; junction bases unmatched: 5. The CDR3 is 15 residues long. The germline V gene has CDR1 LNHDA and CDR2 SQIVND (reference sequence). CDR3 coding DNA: TGTGCCAGTAGTATAACCGGGACTAGCGGGGAAGAGCAGTTCTTC. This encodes CASSITGTSGEEQFF. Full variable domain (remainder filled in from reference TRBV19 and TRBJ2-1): DGGITQSPKYLFRKEGQNVTLSCEQNLNHDAMYWYRQDPGQGLRLIYYSQIVNDFQKGDIAEGYSVSREKKESFPLTVTSAQKNPTAFYLCASSITGTSGEEQFFGPGTRLTVL.

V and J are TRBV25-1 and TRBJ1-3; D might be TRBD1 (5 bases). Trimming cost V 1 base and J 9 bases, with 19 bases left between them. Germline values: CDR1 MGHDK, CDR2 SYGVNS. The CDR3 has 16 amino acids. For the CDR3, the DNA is TGTGCCAGCAGTGAATTTACGGACACTTCTCACCGCACCATATATTTT. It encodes CASSEFTDTSHRTIYF.

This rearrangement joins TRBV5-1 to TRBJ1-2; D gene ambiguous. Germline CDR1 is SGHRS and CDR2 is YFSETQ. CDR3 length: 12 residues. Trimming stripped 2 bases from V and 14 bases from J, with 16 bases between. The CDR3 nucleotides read TGCGCCAGCAGCTTCGAAACTTCACCGTGGACCTTC. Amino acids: CASSFETSPWTF. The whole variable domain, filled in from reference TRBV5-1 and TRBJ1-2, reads KAGVTQTPRYLIKTRGQQVTLSCSPISGHRSVSWYQQTPGQGLQFLFEYFSETQRNKGNFPGRFSGRQFSNSRSEMNVSTLELGDSALYLCASSFETSPWTFGSGTRLTVV.

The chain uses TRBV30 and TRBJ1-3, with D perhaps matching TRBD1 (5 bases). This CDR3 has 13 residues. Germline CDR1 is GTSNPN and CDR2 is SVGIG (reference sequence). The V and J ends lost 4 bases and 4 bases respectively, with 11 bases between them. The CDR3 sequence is CAWNWGGGNTIYF. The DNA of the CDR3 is TGTGCCTGGAACTGGGGGGGAGGAAACACCATATATTTT. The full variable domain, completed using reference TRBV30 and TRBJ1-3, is SQTIHQWPATLVQPVGSPLSLECTVEGTSNPNLYWYRQAAGRGLQLLFYSVGIGQISSEVPQNLSASRPQDRQFILSSKKLLLSDSGFYLCAWNWGGGNTIYFGEGSWLTVV.

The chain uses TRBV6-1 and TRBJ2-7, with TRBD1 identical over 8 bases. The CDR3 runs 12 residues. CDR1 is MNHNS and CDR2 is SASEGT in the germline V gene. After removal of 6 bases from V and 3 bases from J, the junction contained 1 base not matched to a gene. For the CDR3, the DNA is TGTGCCAGCAGCACAGGGGGCTACGAGCAGTACTTC. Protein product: CASSTGGYEQYF.

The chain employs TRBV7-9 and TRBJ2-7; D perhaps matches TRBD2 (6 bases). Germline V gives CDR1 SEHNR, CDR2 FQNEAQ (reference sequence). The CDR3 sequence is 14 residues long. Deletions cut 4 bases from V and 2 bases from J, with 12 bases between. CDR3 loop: CASSSGTPPYEQYF. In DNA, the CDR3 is TGTGCCAGCAGCTCCGGGACTCCCCCCTACGAGCAGTACTTC.

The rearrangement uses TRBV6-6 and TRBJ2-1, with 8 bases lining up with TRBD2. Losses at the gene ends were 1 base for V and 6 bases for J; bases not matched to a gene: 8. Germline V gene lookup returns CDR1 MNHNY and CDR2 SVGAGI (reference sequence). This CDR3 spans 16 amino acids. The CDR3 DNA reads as TGTGCCAGCAGTTACTGGAGCGGGAGACATTCCAATGAGCAGTTCTTC. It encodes CASSYWSGRHSNEQFF.

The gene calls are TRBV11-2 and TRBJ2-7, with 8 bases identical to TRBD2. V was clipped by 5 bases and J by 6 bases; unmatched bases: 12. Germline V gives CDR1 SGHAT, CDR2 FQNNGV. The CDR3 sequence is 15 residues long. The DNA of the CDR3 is TGTGCCAGCAGCGACCCCGGGAGGGGAGTAGGCGAGCAGTACTTC. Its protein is CASSDPGRGVGEQYF. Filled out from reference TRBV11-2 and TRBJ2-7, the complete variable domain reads EAGVAQSPRYKIIEKRQSVAFWCNPISGHATLYWYQQILGQGPKLLIQFQNNGVVDDSQLPKDRFSAERLKGVDSTLKIQPAKLEDSAVYLCASSDPGRGVGEQYFGPGTRLTVT.

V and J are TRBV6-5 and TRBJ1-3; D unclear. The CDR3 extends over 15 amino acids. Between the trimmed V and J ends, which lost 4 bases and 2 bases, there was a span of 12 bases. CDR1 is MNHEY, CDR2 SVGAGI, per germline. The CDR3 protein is CASSSTGGPGNTIYF. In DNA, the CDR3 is TGTGCCAGCAGTTCCACGGGTGGACCTGGAAACACCATATATTTT.

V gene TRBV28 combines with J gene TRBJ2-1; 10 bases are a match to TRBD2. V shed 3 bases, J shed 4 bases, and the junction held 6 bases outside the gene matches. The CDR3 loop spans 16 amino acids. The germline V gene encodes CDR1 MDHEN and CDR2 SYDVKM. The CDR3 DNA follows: TGTGCCAGCAGTTTGCCTAGCGGGAGACAGTACAATGAGCAGTTCTTC. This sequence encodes CASSLPSGRQYNEQFF. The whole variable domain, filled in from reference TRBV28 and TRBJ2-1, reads DVKVTQSSRYLVKRTGEKVFLECVQDMDHENMFWYRQDPGLGLRLIYFSYDVKMKEKGDIPEGYSVSREKKERFSLILESASTNQTSMYLCASSLPSGRQYNEQFFGPGTRLTVL.

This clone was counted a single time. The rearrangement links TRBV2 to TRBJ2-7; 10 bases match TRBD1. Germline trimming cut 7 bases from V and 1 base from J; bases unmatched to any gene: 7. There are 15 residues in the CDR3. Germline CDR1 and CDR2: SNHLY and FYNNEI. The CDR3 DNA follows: TGTGCCAGCACTCCAGACAGGGGGCTATCCTACGAGCAGTACTTC. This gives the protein CASTPDRGLSYEQYF.

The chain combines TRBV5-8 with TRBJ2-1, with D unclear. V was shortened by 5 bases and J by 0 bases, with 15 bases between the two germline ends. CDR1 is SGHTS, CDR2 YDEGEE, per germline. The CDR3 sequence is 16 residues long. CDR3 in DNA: TGTGCCAGCAGTTTTTTCGAAAAGAGCTCCTACAATGAGCAGTTCTTC. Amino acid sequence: CASSFFEKSSYNEQFF. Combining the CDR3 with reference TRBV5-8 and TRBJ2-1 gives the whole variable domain EAGVTQSPTHLIKTRGQQATLRCSPISGHTSVYWYQQALGLGLQFLLWYDEGEERNRGNFPPRFSGRQFPNYSSELNVNALELEDSALYLCASSFFEKSSYNEQFFGPGTRLTVL.

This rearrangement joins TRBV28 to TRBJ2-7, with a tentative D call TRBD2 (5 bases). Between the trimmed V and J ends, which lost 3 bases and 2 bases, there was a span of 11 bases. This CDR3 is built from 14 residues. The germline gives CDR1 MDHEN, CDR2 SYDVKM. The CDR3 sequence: CASSLRGSAYEQYF. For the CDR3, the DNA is TGTGCCAGCAGTTTGCGTGGTAGCGCCTACGAGCAGTACTTC.